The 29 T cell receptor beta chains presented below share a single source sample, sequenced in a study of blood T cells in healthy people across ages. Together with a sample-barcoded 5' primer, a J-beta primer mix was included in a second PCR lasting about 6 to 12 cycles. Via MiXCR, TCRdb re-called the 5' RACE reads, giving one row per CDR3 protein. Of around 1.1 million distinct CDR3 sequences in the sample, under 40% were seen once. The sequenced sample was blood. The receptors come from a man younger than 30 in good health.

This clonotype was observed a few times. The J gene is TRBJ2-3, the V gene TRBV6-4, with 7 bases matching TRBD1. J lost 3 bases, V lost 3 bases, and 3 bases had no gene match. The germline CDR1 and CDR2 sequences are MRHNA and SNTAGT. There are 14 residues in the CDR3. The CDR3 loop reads CASSESQGTDTQYF. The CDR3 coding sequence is TGTGCCAGCAGTGAATCACAGGGGACAGATACGCAGTATTTT.

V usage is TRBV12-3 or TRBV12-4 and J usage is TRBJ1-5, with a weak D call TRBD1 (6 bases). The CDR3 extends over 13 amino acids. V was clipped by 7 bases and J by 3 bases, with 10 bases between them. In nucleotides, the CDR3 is TGTGCCAGCACCCGGGACATCAATCAGCCCCAGCATTTT. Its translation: CASTRDINQPQHF.

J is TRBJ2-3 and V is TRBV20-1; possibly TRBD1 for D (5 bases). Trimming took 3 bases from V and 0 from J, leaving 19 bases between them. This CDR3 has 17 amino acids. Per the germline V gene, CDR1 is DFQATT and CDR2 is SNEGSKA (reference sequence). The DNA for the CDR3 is TGCAGTGCTAGGTCGTTTGGGGCGTTCTCTAGCACAGATACGCAGTATTTT. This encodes CSARSFGAFSSTDTQYF.

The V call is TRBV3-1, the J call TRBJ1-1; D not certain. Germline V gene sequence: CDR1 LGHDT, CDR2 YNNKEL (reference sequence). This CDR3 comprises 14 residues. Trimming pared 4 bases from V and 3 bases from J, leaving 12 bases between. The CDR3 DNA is TGTGCCAGCAGCCCCACGCGGACCTACACTGAAGCTTTCTTT. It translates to CASSPTRTYTEAFF.

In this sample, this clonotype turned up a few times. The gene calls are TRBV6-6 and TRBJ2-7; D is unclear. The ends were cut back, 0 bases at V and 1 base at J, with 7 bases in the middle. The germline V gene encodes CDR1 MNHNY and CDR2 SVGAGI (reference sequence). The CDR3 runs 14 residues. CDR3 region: CASSYSSTSYEQYF. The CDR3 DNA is TGTGCCAGCAGTTACTCGAGTACGTCCTACGAGCAGTACTTC.

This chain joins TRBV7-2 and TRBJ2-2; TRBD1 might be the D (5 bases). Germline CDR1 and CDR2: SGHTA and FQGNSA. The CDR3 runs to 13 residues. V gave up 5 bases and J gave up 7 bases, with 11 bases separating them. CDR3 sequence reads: CTSSLDIIGELFF. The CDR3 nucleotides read TGTACCAGCAGCCTGGACATAATCGGGGAGCTGTTTTTT.

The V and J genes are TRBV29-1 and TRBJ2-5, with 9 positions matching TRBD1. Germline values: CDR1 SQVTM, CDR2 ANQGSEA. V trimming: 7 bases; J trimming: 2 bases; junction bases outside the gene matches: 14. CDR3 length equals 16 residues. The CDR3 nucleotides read TGCAGCGCCGTGTGGGACAGGGTTCCCATTCAAGAGACCCAGTACTTC. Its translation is CSAVWDRVPIQETQYF.

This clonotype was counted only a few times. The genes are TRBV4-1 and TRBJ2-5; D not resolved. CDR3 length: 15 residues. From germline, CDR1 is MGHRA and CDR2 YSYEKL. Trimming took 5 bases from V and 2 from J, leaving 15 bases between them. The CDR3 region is CASSKAPPLQETQYF. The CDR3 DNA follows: TGCGCCAGCAGCAAAGCCCCTCCTTTGCAAGAGACCCAGTACTTC.

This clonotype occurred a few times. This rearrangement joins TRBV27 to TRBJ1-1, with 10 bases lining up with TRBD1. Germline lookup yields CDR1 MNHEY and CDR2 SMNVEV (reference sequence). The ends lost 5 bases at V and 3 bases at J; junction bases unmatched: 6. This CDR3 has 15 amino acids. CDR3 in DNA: TGTGCCAGCAGTCCCCTCGGACAGGGGGACACTGAAGCTTTCTTT. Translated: CASSPLGQGDTEAFF.

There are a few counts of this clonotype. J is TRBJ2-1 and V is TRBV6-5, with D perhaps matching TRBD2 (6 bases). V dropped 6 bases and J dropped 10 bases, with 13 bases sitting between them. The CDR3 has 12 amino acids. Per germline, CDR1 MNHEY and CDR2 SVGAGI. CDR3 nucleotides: TGTGCCAGCAGCCGATCGGCGGGAGAGCAGTTCTTC. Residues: CASSRSAGEQFF.

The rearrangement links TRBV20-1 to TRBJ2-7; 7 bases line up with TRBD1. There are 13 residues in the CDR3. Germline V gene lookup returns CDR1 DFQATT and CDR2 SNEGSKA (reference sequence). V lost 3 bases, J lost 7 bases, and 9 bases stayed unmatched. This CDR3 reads CSASAPQGVEQYF. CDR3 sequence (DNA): TGCAGTGCTAGTGCCCCTCAGGGGGTTGAGCAGTACTTC.

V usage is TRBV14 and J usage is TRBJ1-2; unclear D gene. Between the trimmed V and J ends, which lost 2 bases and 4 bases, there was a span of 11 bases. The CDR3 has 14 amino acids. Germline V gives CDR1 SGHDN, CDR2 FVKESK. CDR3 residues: CASSQSSRGYGYTF. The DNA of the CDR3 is TGTGCCAGCAGCCAATCGTCACGGGGCTATGGCTACACCTTC.

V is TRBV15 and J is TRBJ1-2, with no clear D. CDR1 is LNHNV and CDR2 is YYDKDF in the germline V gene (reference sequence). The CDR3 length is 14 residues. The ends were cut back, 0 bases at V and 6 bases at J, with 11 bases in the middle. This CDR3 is CATSRESAVDGYTF. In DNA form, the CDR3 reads TGTGCCACCAGCAGAGAGAGTGCAGTTGATGGCTACACCTTC.

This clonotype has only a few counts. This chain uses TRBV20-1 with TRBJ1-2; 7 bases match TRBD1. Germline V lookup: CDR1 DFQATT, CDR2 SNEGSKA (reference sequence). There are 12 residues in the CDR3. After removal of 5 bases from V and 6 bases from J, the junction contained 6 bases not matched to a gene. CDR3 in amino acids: CSADDRADGYTF. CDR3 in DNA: TGCAGTGCTGATGACAGGGCAGATGGCTACACCTTC.

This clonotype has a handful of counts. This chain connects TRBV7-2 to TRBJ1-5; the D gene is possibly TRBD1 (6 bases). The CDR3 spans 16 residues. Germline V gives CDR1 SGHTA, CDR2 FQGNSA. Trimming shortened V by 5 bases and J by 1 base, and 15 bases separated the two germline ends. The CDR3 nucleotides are TGTGCCAGCAGCCTCGACCCCAGGGGCAGCAATCAGCCCCAGCATTTT. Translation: CASSLDPRGSNQPQHF.

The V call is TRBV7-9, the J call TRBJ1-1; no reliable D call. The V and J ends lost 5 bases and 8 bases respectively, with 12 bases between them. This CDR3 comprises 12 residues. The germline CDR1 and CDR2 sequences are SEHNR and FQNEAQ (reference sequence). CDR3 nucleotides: TGTGCCAGCAGCAAGATACCGACCGAAGCTTTCTTT. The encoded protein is CASSKIPTEAFF.

The CDR3 sequence is CASSFGGSGYGYTF. In DNA, the CDR3 is TGTGCCAGCAGTTTTGGAGGGAGTGGGTATGGCTACACCTTC. The V call is TRBV27, the J call TRBJ1-2; unclear D gene. Trimming pared 3 bases from V and 5 bases from J, leaving 13 bases between. Germline values: CDR1 MNHEY, CDR2 SMNVEV (reference sequence). CDR3 length equals 14 residues.

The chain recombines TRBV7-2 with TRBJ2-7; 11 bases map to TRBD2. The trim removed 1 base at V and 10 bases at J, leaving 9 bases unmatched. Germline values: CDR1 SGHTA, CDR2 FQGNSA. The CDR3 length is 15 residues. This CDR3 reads CASSLGTSGQETQYV. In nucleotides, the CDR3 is TGTGCCAGCAGCTTAGGGACTAGCGGGCAAGAGACCCAGTACGTC.

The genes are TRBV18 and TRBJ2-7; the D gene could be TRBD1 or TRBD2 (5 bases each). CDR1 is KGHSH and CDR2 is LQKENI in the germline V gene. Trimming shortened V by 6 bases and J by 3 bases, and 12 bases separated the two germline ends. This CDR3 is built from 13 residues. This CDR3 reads CASSRGRDYEQYF. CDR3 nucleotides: TGTGCCAGCTCCCGGGGACGGGACTACGAGCAGTACTTC.

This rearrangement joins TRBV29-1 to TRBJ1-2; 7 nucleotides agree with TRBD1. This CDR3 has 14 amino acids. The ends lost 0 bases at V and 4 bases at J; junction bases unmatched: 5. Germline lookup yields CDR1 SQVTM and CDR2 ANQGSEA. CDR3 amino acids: CSVEDPQGSYGYTF. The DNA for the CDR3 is TGCAGCGTTGAAGACCCACAGGGGTCCTATGGCTACACCTTC.

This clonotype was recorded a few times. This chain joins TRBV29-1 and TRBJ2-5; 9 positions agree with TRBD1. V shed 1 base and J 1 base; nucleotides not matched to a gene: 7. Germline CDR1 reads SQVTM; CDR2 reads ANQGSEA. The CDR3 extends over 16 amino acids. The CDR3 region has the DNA TGCAGCGTTGAAGTTTTAGGGACAGGGAGCCAAGAGACCCAGTACTTC. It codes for CSVEVLGTGSQETQYF.

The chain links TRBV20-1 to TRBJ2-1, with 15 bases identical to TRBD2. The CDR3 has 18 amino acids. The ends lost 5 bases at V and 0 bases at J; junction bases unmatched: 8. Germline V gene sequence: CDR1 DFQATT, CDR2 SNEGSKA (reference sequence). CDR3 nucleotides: TGCAGTGCTTTTGGGACTAGCGGGGGGTCGAGCTCCTACAATGAGCAGTTCTTC. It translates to CSAFGTSGGSSSYNEQFF.

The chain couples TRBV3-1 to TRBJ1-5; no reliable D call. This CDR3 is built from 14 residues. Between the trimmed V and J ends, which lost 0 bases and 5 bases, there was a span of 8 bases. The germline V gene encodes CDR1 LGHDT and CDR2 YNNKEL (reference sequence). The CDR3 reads CASSQDSGHQPQHF. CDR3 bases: TGTGCCAGCAGCCAAGATTCCGGGCATCAGCCCCAGCATTTT.

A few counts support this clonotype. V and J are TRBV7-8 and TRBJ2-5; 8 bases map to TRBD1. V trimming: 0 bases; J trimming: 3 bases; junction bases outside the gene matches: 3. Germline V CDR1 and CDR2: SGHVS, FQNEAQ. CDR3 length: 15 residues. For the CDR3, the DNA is TGTGCCAGCAGCTTAGCGCAGGGGGCGGAAGAGACCCAGTACTTC. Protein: CASSLAQGAEETQYF.

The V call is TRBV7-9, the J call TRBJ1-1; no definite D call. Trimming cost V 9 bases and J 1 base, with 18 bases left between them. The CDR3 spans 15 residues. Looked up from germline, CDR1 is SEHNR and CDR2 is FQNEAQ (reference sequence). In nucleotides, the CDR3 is TGTGCCAGTAGCCGACCTGGACGGAGGAACACTGAAGCTTTCTTT. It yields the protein CASSRPGRRNTEAFF.

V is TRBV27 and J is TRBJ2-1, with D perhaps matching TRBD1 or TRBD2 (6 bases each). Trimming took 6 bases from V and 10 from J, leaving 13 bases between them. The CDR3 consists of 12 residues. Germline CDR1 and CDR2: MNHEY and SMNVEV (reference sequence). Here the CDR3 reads CASRTEGGEQFF. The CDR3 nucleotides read TGTGCCAGCAGGACAGAGGGGGGCGAGCAGTTCTTC.

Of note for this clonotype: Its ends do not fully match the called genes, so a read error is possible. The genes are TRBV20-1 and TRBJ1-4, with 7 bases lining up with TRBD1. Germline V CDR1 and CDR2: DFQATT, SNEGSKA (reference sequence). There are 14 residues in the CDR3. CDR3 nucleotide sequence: TGCAGTGCTGCGCAGGGGGGGGCAGGTGAAGAACTGTTTTTT. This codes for CSAAQGGAGEELFF.

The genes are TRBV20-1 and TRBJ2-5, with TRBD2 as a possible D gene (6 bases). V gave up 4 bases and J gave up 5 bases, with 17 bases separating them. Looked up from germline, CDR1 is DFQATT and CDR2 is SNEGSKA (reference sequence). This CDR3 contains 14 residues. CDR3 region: CSATGGVVWETQYF. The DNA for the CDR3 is TGCAGTGCTACGGGCGGGGTTGTGTGGGAGACCCAGTACTTC.

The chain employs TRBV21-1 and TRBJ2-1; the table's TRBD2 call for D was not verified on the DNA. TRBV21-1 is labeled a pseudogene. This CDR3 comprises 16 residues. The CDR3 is CASSKARVAEYNEQFF. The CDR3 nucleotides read TGTGCCAGCAGCAAAGCGCGGGTAGCGGAGTACAATGAGCAGTTCTTC.